One sample yielded the 7 T cell receptor beta chains listed below, sequenced in a study of blood T cell repertoires in COVID-19. The repertoire was sequenced with immunoSEQ multiplex PCR; TCRdb's copy has only in-frame clones and lacks some. This sample has approximately 190,000 clones, with roughly 80% found just once. The specimen sequenced was peripheral blood. The receptors were sampled from a man aged 60-69 years with active or convalescent COVID-19.

This chain links TRBV27 with TRBJ2-7; no clear D gene. Germline CDR1 is MNHEY and CDR2 is SMNVEV (reference sequence). The CDR3 runs to 14 residues. The V end lost 3 bases, the J end lost 2 bases, and 11 bases lay between the germline ends. This CDR3 reads CASSFSVGPYEQYF. CDR3 bases: TGTGCCAGCAGTTTCTCAGTGGGCCCCTACGAGCAGTACTTC.

Here the CDR3 DNA reads TGTGCCAGCAGCCTATCACAGGGGACTGAAGCTTTCTTT. Its translation: CASSLSQGTEAFF. The rearrangement uses TRBV11-2 and TRBJ1-1; 7 bases match TRBD1. With V trimmed by 5 bases and J by 5 bases, 5 bases remained unmatched. Germline-derived CDR1 and CDR2 are SGHAT and FQNNGV. The CDR3 totals 13 residues. The full variable domain, rest sourced from reference TRBV11-2 and TRBJ1-1, is EAGVAQSPRYKIIEKRQSVAFWCNPISGHATLYWYQQILGQGPKLLIQFQNNGVVDDSQLPKDRFSAERLKGVDSTLKIQPAKLEDSAVYLCASSLSQGTEAFFGQGTRLTVV.

The V call is TRBV24-1, the J call TRBJ2-7; 9 bases agree with TRBD2. After removal of 5 bases from V and 6 bases from J, the junction contained 4 bases not matched to a gene. The CDR3 sequence is 13 residues long. CDR1 and CDR2 (germline): KGHDR, SFDVKD. CDR3 protein: CATSGGSGSEQYF. The CDR3 nucleotides are TGTGCCACCAGTGGAGGTAGCGGGAGCGAGCAGTACTTC.

A single count supports this clone. The chain joins TRBV10-3 to TRBJ1-5, with a tentative D call TRBD1 (5 bases). The CDR3 length is 13 residues. V was shortened by 8 bases and J by 0 bases, with 8 bases between the two germline ends. Per germline, CDR1 ENHRY and CDR2 SYGVKD. The CDR3: CAISGGSNQPQHF. In DNA form, the CDR3 reads TGTGCCATCTCGGGGGGTAGCAATCAGCCCCAGCATTTT.

This clone was counted at least ten times. CDR3 nucleotides: TGTGCCAGCAGGCCGGGGGGAAGCTCCTACGAGCAGTACTTC. It yields the protein CASRPGGSSYEQYF. The chain combines TRBV2 with TRBJ2-7, with 7 bases fitting TRBD2. CDR1 is SNHLY, CDR2 FYNNEI, per germline. After removal of 6 bases from V and 0 bases from J, the junction contained 5 bases not matched to a gene. The CDR3 sequence is 14 residues long.

The chain has TRBV4-1 and TRBJ2-7; D not certain. V gave up 0 bases and J gave up 9 bases, with 12 bases separating them. This CDR3 has 13 residues. Germline loops: CDR1 MGHRA, CDR2 YSYEKL. The DNA for the CDR3 is TGCGCCAGCAGCCAAGATCCAGGTGCCGCGCAGTACTTC. As protein: CASSQDPGAAQYF.

The count of this clone is one. V is TRBV5-1 and J is TRBJ2-3; D is ambiguous. This CDR3 has 15 residues. V was trimmed by 0 bases and J by 0 bases, leaving 8 bases between them. From germline, CDR1 is SGHRS and CDR2 YFSETQ. CDR3 region: CASSLDSRSTDTQYF. CDR3 coding DNA: TGCGCCAGCAGCTTGGACTCCCGTAGCACAGATACGCAGTATTTT.